These 12 T cell receptor beta chains came from one sample sequenced in a study of blood T cell repertoires in COVID-19. The repertoire was sequenced with immunoSEQ multiplex PCR; TCRdb's copy has only in-frame clones and lacks some. The sample lists under 200,000 clones; more than 75% were seen once. Material for sequencing was peripheral blood. These receptors all come from a man between 40 and 49 years old with active or convalescent COVID-19.

The CDR3 spells CASKPGHSTEAFF. Here the CDR3 DNA reads TGTGCCAGTAAGCCGGGACATTCTACGGAAGCTTTCTTT. The rearrangement uses TRBV6-5 and TRBJ1-1, with a tentative D call TRBD1 (6 bases). CDR1 is MNHEY, CDR2 SVGAGI, per germline. CDR3 size: 13 residues. V lost 9 bases to trimming and J lost 8 bases, with 19 bases between them.

The CDR3 protein is CASGLAGLNEQFF. CDR3 bases: TGTGCCAGCGGACTAGCGGGATTGAATGAGCAGTTCTTC. The rearrangement joins TRBV7-9 to TRBJ2-1; 12 positions match TRBD2. CDR3 size: 13 residues. Germline trimming cut 8 bases from V and 7 bases from J; bases unmatched to any gene: 3. Germline V gene lookup returns CDR1 SEHNR and CDR2 FQNEAQ (reference sequence). The variable domain in full, completed from reference TRBV7-9 and TRBJ2-1, reads DTGVSQNPRHKITKRGQNVTFRCDPISEHNRLYWYRQTLGQGPEFLTYFQNEAQLEKSRLLSDRFSAERPKGSFSTLEIQRTEQGDSAMYLCASGLAGLNEQFFGPGTRLTVL.

In DNA form, the CDR3 reads TGTGCCAGCAGCTTGTCCAAGTTGTCGGCCCTCCACTTT. Translation gives CASSLSKLSALHF. V and J are TRBV7-2 and TRBJ1-6; no clear D. Germline V gives CDR1 SGHTA, CDR2 FQGNSA. This CDR3 spans 13 amino acids. V was shortened by 3 bases and J by 14 bases, with 14 bases between the two germline ends.

The chain is built from TRBV20-1 and TRBJ1-2; TRBD1 matches at 9 bases. J lost 2 bases, V lost 6 bases, and 7 bases had no gene match. This CDR3 is built from 14 residues. Germline CDR1 and CDR2: DFQATT and SNEGSKA (reference sequence). CDR3 DNA sequence: TGCAGTGCCAGTCCCGGGACAGGGAACTATGGCTACACCTTC. This translates into CSASPGTGNYGYTF.

This clone was seen just once. The rearrangement uses TRBV11-3 and TRBJ2-7; TRBD1 agrees at 7 bases. The J segment lost 0 bases and the V segment lost 5 bases, leaving 4 bases of the junction unmatched. The germline V gene has CDR1 SGHNT and CDR2 YENEEA. The CDR3 is 14 residues long. The CDR3: CASSRQGYSYEQYF. CDR3 nucleotides: TGTGCCAGCAGCAGACAGGGTTACTCCTACGAGCAGTACTTC.

The rearrangement joins TRBV25-1 to TRBJ2-7; 7 nucleotides agree with TRBD1. With 3 bases clipped from V and 4 bases from J, the junction kept 6 bases outside the gene matches. The V gene's germline CDR1 is MGHDK and CDR2 SYGVNS. The CDR3 loop spans 14 amino acids. In DNA form, the CDR3 reads TGTGCCAGCAGTGACCCCTCCAGGGGGTACGAGCAGTACTTC. Protein: CASSDPSRGYEQYF.

This clone is a singleton in its sample. The chain carries TRBV19 and TRBJ2-5, with 12 bases lining up with TRBD1. Germline lookup yields CDR1 LNHDA and CDR2 SQIVND (reference sequence). V dropped 7 bases and J dropped 7; count of bases not matched to a gene: 10. The CDR3 contains 15 residues. CDR3 sequence reads: CASNVGQGAGMTQYF. In nucleotides, the CDR3 is TGTGCCAGTAACGTGGGACAGGGGGCGGGCATGACCCAGTACTTC.

This rearrangement joins TRBV7-2 to TRBJ1-2; TRBD1 is a possible D gene (6 bases). CDR1 and CDR2 (germline): SGHTA, FQGNSA. The V end lost 5 bases, the J end lost 6 bases, and 13 bases lay between the germline ends. The CDR3 covers 13 residues. The CDR3 DNA follows: TGTGCCAGCAGCCCGGTAGGGGGAAATGGCTACACCTTC. This translates into CASSPVGGNGYTF.

The V gene is TRBV7-2, the J gene TRBJ2-3, with TRBD2 matching over 12 bases. The CDR3 sequence is 14 residues long. The V gene's germline CDR1 is SGHTA and CDR2 FQGNSA. V lost 1 base to trimming and J lost 12 bases; unmatched junction nucleotides: 5. The CDR3 sequence: CASSLERLAGDQYF. The DNA for the CDR3 is TGTGCCAGCAGCTTAGAAAGACTAGCGGGAGACCAGTATTTT.

V usage is TRBV23-1 and J usage is TRBJ2-7, with 8 nucleotides matching TRBD2. TRBV23-1 is an open reading frame whose function is uncertain. The CDR3 totals 14 residues. The V gene end was trimmed by 4 bases and the J gene end by 5 bases; junction bases not matched to a gene: 7. The chain's CDR3 is CASSPPGGEDEQYF. DNA of the CDR3: TGCGCCAGCAGTCCCCCCGGGGGGGAGGACGAGCAGTACTTC.

The chain employs TRBV18 and TRBJ2-3; D is ambiguous. This CDR3 comprises 13 residues. Germline V gives CDR1 KGHSH, CDR2 LQKENI. V dropped 6 bases and J dropped 4 bases, with 11 bases sitting between them. This chain's CDR3 is CASSPLGSDTQYF. DNA of the CDR3: TGTGCCAGCTCCCCCCTCGGGTCAGATACGCAGTATTTT.

The rearrangement links TRBV18 to TRBJ1-1; D gene ambiguous. The germline gives CDR1 KGHSH, CDR2 LQKENI. V was cut by 1 base and J by 2 bases, with 5 bases left in between. The CDR3 is 13 residues long. The CDR3 nucleotides are TGTGCCAGCTCACCACATATAAACACTGAAGCTTTCTTT. Residues: CASSPHINTEAFF.